The rows below give T cell receptor beta chains drawn from one sample of a study of long-term antiretroviral therapy in people with HIV. Here immunoSEQ multiplex PCR was the method, and the copy in TCRdb shows in-frame clones only, minus some. The repertoire holds some 31,000 clones, with around 90% as singletons. The source material was unsorted PBMCs, sampled 1.1 years after starting antiretroviral therapy. These receptors all stem from a young man with HIV. Each CDR3 is given with its conserved first and last residue. The D gene is left open where the match is weak. Expanded clones are given a class, and other clones once, few, many or no size at all.

D: .; V: TRBV5-1; J: TRBJ2-7; size: .; length: 14; DNA: TGCGCCAGCAGTTCCGGGACCAGGTCCTACGAGCAGTACTTC; CDR3: CASSSGTRSYEQYF
D: .; V: TRBV18; J: TRBJ1-1; size: .; length: 12; DNA: TGTGCCAGCTCACCAGGTTCAGCAGAAGCTTTCTTT; CDR3: CASSPGSAEAFF
D: TRBD2; V: TRBV30; J: TRBJ2-5; size: .; length: 13; DNA: TGTGCCTGGAGCGGGGGGGGAACAGAGACCCAGTACTTC; CDR3: CAWSGGGTETQYF
D: .; V: TRBV27; J: TRBJ2-3; size: .; length: 17; DNA: TGTGCCAGCAGTTTATACGGGAGAGGGTCTAGCACAGATACGCAGTATTTT; CDR3: CASSLYGRGSSTDTQYF
D: .; V: TRBV28; J: TRBJ2-7; size: .; length: 13; DNA: TGTGCCAGCAGTTCAGGACACTACTACGAGCAGTACTTC; CDR3: CASSSGHYYEQYF
D: TRBD1; V: TRBV2; J: TRBJ2-3; size: .; length: 16; DNA: TGTGCCAGCAGTGATCATTGGACAGGTAGCACAGATACGCAGTATTTT; CDR3: CASSDHWTGSTDTQYF
D: TRBD1; V: TRBV19; J: TRBJ1-5; size: .; length: 15; DNA: TGTGCCAGTAGCTCGACAGGGGATGGCAATCAGCCCCAGCATTTT; CDR3: CASSSTGDGNQPQHF
D: .; V: TRBV16; J: TRBJ1-2; size: .; length: 15; DNA: TGTGCCAGCGGATCAAGGGGATTCGCTAACTATGGCTACACCTTC; CDR3: CASGSRGFANYGYTF
D: TRBD2; V: TRBV11-3; J: TRBJ2-6; size: .; length: 16; DNA: TGTGCCAGCAGCCGGGGGGGGCCCTCTGGGGCCAACGTCCTGACTTTC; CDR3: CASSRGGPSGANVLTF
D: TRBD2; V: TRBV9; J: TRBJ2-1; size: .; length: 15; DNA: TGTGCCAGCAGCGAGCGGACTAGCGGGAGTAATGAGCAGTTCTTC; CDR3: CASSERTSGSNEQFF
D: .; V: TRBV30; J: TRBJ2-3; size: .; length: 18; DNA: TGTGCCTGGAGTGTAAGTCTCCTGGGGGCGGGAGACACAGATACGCAGTATTTT; CDR3: CAWSVSLLGAGDTDTQYF
D: TRBD2; V: TRBV2; J: TRBJ2-7; size: .; length: 20; DNA: TGTGCCAGCCTAACAGGGGATGGGGACGCCCATAGCGGGAGCTCCTACGAGCAGTACTTC; CDR3: CASLTGDGDAHSGSSYEQYF
D: .; V: TRBV19; J: TRBJ2-2; size: .; length: 16; DNA: TGTGCCAGTAGTATCTGGACGGCGGCGAACACCGGGGAGCTGTTTTTT; CDR3: CASSIWTAANTGELFF
D: .; V: TRBV11-2; J: TRBJ2-3; size: .; length: 15; DNA: TGTGCCAGCAGCCATTATACGCAGCGGGCAGATACGCAGTATTTT; CDR3: CASSHYTQRADTQYF
D: .; V: TRBV4-1; J: TRBJ2-7; size: .; length: 15; DNA: TGCGCCAGCAGCCTAAGGGGGGCCCCCGGTTACGAGCAGTACTTC; CDR3: CASSLRGAPGYEQYF
D: TRBD2; V: TRBV27; J: TRBJ2-1; size: .; length: 16; DNA: TGTGCCAGCAGTTTGATGGCGGGGGGGAGCTACAATGAGCAGTTCTTC; CDR3: CASSLMAGGSYNEQFF
D: .; V: TRBV19; J: TRBJ1-1; size: few; length: 14; DNA: TGTGCCAGTAGTATAGGCAGCCGGAGAACTGAAGCTTTCTTT; CDR3: CASSIGSRRTEAFF
D: .; V: TRBV27; J: TRBJ1-2; size: .; length: 18; DNA: TGTGCCAGCAGTACGACGCGGTGGGGGGCTCTTACTAACTATGGCTACACCTTC; CDR3: CASSTTRWGALTNYGYTF
D: .; V: TRBV19; J: TRBJ2-7; size: .; length: 12; DNA: TGTGCCAGTAGTATGGTCGGATACGAGCAGTACTTC; CDR3: CASSMVGYEQYF
D: .; V: TRBV29-1; J: TRBJ1-1; size: .; length: 12; DNA: TGCAGCGTTAGGTTGGGGGGAACTGAAGCTTTCTTT; CDR3: CSVRLGGTEAFF
D: .; V: TRBV7-7; J: TRBJ2-3; size: .; length: 15; DNA: TGTGCTAGCAGCTTAACGGGACCAAGCACAGATACGCAGTATTTT; CDR3: CASSLTGPSTDTQYF
D: TRBD2; V: TRBV4-3; J: TRBJ2-2; size: .; length: 20; DNA: TGCGCCAGCAGCCAAGAAAAAATACCGCTAGCGGGGGAGAACACCGGGGAGCTGTTTTTT; CDR3: CASSQEKIPLAGENTGELFF
D: .; V: TRBV7-9; J: TRBJ1-1; size: .; length: 17; DNA: TGTGCCAGCAGCTTAGGGGATTTGCGAAACAAGAACACTGAAGCTTTCTTT; CDR3: CASSLGDLRNKNTEAFF
D: .; V: TRBV10-3; J: TRBJ2-2; size: .; length: 14; DNA: TGTGCCAGCGAGGAGGATACAAACACCGGGGAGCTGTTTTTT; CDR3: CASEEDTNTGELFF
D: .; V: TRBV10-1; J: TRBJ1-2; size: .; length: 15; DNA: TGCGCCAGCGGATCGATCACAGGGCATCTCGAGGGCTACACCTTC; CDR3: CASGSITGHLEGYTF
D: .; V: TRBV15; J: TRBJ1-5; size: .; length: 16; DNA: TGTGCCACCAGCAGAGATAACTTGGGGGCTAATCAGCCCCAGCATTTT; CDR3: CATSRDNLGANQPQHF
D: .; V: TRBV27; J: TRBJ1-2; size: .; length: 13; DNA: TGTGCCAGCAGTTTAATGGGTAACTATGGCTACACCTTC; CDR3: CASSLMGNYGYTF
D: .; V: TRBV7-2; J: TRBJ2-3; size: .; length: 13; DNA: TGTGCCAGCAGCTCGCGAGCGCAGACGACGCAGTATTTT; CDR3: CASSSRAQTTQYF
D: .; V: TRBV11-2; J: TRBJ2-1; size: .; length: 14; DNA: TGTGCCAGCAGCTTAGATGGGGGGTACAATGAGCAGTTCTTC; CDR3: CASSLDGGYNEQFF
D: .; V: TRBV5-1; J: TRBJ2-3; size: .; length: 15; DNA: TGCGCCAGCAGCTTGGCTGGACAGATCACAGATACGCAGTATTTT; CDR3: CASSLAGQITDTQYF
D: .; V: TRBV5-1; J: TRBJ2-7; size: .; length: 13; DNA: TGCGCCAGCAGCCTACAGGTCGAATCTGAGCAGTACTTC; CDR3: CASSLQVESEQYF
D: TRBD1; V: TRBV27; J: TRBJ2-1; size: .; length: 15; DNA: TGTGCCAGCAGTCTACCGGGACAGGCCTACAATGAGCAGTTCTTC; CDR3: CASSLPGQAYNEQFF
D: TRBD1; V: TRBV7-6; J: TRBJ1-6; size: .; length: 18; DNA: TGTGCCAGCAGCTGGGGACAGGGGCGTAGCTCCTATAATTCACCCCTCCACTTT; CDR3: CASSWGQGRSSYNSPLHF
D: .; V: TRBV11-2; J: TRBJ1-2; size: .; length: 16; DNA: TGTGCCAGCAGCGACGTTTTAGGGATTAAACTTGGTGGCTACACCTTC; CDR3: CASSDVLGIKLGGYTF
D: .; V: TRBV7-2; J: TRBJ2-6; size: .; length: 14; DNA: TGTGCCAGCAGCCCTGATTTTGGGGCCAACGTCCTGACTTTC; CDR3: CASSPDFGANVLTF
D: .; V: TRBV27; J: TRBJ1-4; size: .; length: 18; DNA: TGTGCCAGCAGTTTATGGGCCTCCCCGGGGGGGAATAATGAAAAACTGTTTTTT; CDR3: CASSLWASPGGNNEKLFF
D: TRBD1; V: TRBV5-1; J: TRBJ1-1; size: .; length: 17; DNA: TGCGCCAGCAGCTCCCGGGTCCAGGGGGAGATCGGCACTGAAGCTTTCTTT; CDR3: CASSSRVQGEIGTEAFF
D: TRBD2; V: TRBV7-6; J: TRBJ2-1; size: .; length: 15; DNA: TGTGCCAGCAGCTCGCCGGGACTAGCGATCGATGAGCAGTTCTTC; CDR3: CASSSPGLAIDEQFF
D: TRBD2; V: TRBV28; J: TRBJ2-7; size: .; length: 16; DNA: TGTGCCAGCACCCCTAACGGGAGCGGGAGCTCAGGCGAGCAGTACTTC; CDR3: CASTPNGSGSSGEQYF
D: .; V: TRBV6-6; J: TRBJ1-1; size: .; length: 12; DNA: TGTGCCAGCAGTTCAGGACACCCGGAAGCTTTCTTT; CDR3: CASSSGHPEAFF
D: TRBD2; V: TRBV14; J: TRBJ2-1; size: .; length: 14; DNA: TGTGCCAGCAGCCAACTTAGCGGGGCAATAGAGCAGTTCTTC; CDR3: CASSQLSGAIEQFF
D: TRBD1; V: TRBV28; J: TRBJ1-5; size: .; length: 15; DNA: TGTGCCAGCAGTTTTATCCGACAGGGGAAGCAGCCCCAGCATTTT; CDR3: CASSFIRQGKQPQHF
D: TRBD2; V: TRBV7-6; J: TRBJ2-1; size: .; length: 15; DNA: TGTGCCAGCAGCCTTAGCGGGGGGGCCGGAAATGAGCAGTTCTTC; CDR3: CASSLSGGAGNEQFF
D: TRBD2; V: TRBV5-1; J: TRBJ2-1; size: .; length: 17; DNA: TGCGCCAGCAGCTATGGACTAGCGGGGAAATCCTACAATGAGCAGTTCTTC; CDR3: CASSYGLAGKSYNEQFF
D: TRBD2; V: TRBV2; J: TRBJ2-5; size: .; length: 15; DNA: TGTGCCAGCAGTGACTTCAGCGGGAGGGCCGGGACCCAGTACTTC; CDR3: CASSDFSGRAGTQYF
D: TRBD1; V: TRBV5-1; J: TRBJ2-1; size: .; length: 15; DNA: TGCGCCAGCAGCCGGACAGGGAGCTCGGGAAACCGGCAGTTCTTC; CDR3: CASSRTGSSGNRQFF
D: .; V: TRBV27; J: TRBJ1-2; size: once; length: 14; DNA: TGTGCCAGCAGGAGGGCTGGGGCGTCTTCTGGCTACACCTTC; CDR3: CASRRAGASSGYTF
D: .; V: TRBV27; J: TRBJ2-6; size: .; length: 16; DNA: TGTGCCAGCAGCAATGCCGGCAGCTCTGGGGCCAACGTCCTGACTTTC; CDR3: CASSNAGSSGANVLTF
D: .; V: TRBV6-5; J: TRBJ2-7; size: few; length: 14; DNA: TGTGCCAGCAGTTACGGGACTGGAAACTACGAGCAGTACTTC; CDR3: CASSYGTGNYEQYF